The 28 T cell receptor beta chains reported below all come from one sample, sequenced in a study of PD-1 blockade in classical Hodgkin lymphoma. Noted time point: cycle 4 day 1 (C4D1), after less than 7 weeks of nivolumab. No patient escaped relapse after autologous stem cell transplantation, and brentuximab vedotin exposure varied. Method: immunoSEQ multiplex PCR; TCRdb's copy keeps in-frame clones and lacks some. The sample consists of tens of thousands of clones, 86% of them appearing once. The specimen comprised peripheral blood mononuclear cells (PBMCs), sampled before the fourth cycle of nivolumab. These TCRs come from a human donor with classical Hodgkin lymphoma.

The CDR3 reads CASSEGQDTDTQYF. In DNA, the CDR3 is TGCGCCAGCAGCGAAGGACAGGACACAGATACGCAGTATTTT. The chain links TRBV10-1 to TRBJ2-3; TRBD1 agrees at 7 bases. From germline, CDR1 is WNHNN and CDR2 SYGVQD (reference sequence). The CDR3 length is 14 residues. The V gene end was trimmed by 6 bases and the J gene end by 2 bases; junction bases not matched to a gene: 5.

This rearrangement joins TRBV7-2 to TRBJ2-3; 8 bases match TRBD2. Trimming cost V 5 bases and J 2 bases; bases outside gene matches: 3. CDR1 is SGHTA, CDR2 FQGNSA, per germline. This CDR3 has 14 amino acids. The CDR3 protein is CASSGTRATDTQYF. The CDR3 bases are TGTGCCAGCAGCGGGACTAGGGCCACAGATACGCAGTATTTT. The whole variable domain, remainder taken from reference TRBV7-2 and TRBJ2-3, is GAGVSQSPSNKVTEKGKDVELRCDPISGHTALYWYRQSLGQGLEFLIYFQGNSAPDKSGLPSDRFSAERTGGSVSTLTIQRTQQEDSAVYLCASSGTRATDTQYFGPGTRLTVL.

The chain couples TRBV10-3 to TRBJ2-7, with D uncertain. Trimming took off 8 bases at V and 1 base at J, with 9 bases between the two ends. From germline, CDR1 is ENHRY and CDR2 SYGVKD. The CDR3 extends over 12 amino acids. The CDR3 protein is CAISDGSYEQYF. CDR3 DNA sequence: TGTGCCATCTCGGACGGGTCCTACGAGCAGTACTTC.

This chain uses TRBV6-6 with TRBJ2-5, with a weak D call TRBD1 (6 bases). Trimming left V 7 bases short and J 2 bases short, with 14 bases between. The CDR3 spans 14 residues. Germline CDR1 is MNHNY and CDR2 is SVGAGI (reference sequence). The CDR3 spells CASTQTGRQETQYF. CDR3 in DNA: TGTGCCAGCACCCAAACAGGGCGACAAGAGACCCAGTACTTC.

In its sample, this clone was seen once. The gene calls are TRBV15 and TRBJ2-5, with TRBD1 identical over 7 bases. The germline CDR1 and CDR2 sequences are LNHNV and YYDKDF (reference sequence). V lost 1 base and J lost 3; bases outside the gene matches: 8. The CDR3 runs 16 residues. CDR3 sequence (DNA): TGTGCCACCAGCAGAGGAGGGGCAGGGGGAGAAGAGACCCAGTACTTC. Translated, it gives CATSRGGAGGEETQYF. Combining the CDR3 with reference TRBV15 and TRBJ2-5 gives the whole variable domain DAMVIQNPRYQVTQFGKPVTLSCSQTLNHNVMYWYQQKSSQAPKLLFHYYDKDFNNEADTPDNFQSRRPNTSFCFLDIRSPGLGDTAMYLCATSRGGAGGEETQYFGPGTRLLVL.

CDR3 amino acids: CASSLRQGGPRREQYF. CDR3 coding DNA: TGTGCCAGCAGCCTCCGACAGGGGGGACCCAGGAGGGAGCAGTACTTC. V usage is TRBV21-1 and J usage is TRBJ2-7; the D segment call TRBD1 is taken from the table without a DNA check. TRBV21-1 is recorded as a pseudogene. The CDR3 has 16 amino acids.

The chain recombines TRBV5-5 with TRBJ1-2; the D gene is possibly TRBD1 (5 bases). The CDR3 runs 13 residues. Germline values: CDR1 SGHKS, CDR2 YYEKEE (reference sequence). The V and J ends lost 1 base and 7 bases respectively, with 11 bases between them. The CDR3 DNA follows: TGTGCCAGCAGCTTGAGCAGGGATCCTGGCTACACCTTC. Encoded protein: CASSLSRDPGYTF.

The chain carries TRBV10-1 and TRBJ2-2; TRBD1 might be the D (5 bases). V lost 6 bases and J lost 3, with 11 bases in between. This CDR3 comprises 14 residues. CDR1 and CDR2 from the germline V gene are WNHNN and SYGVQD (reference sequence). Here the CDR3 reads CASRAQGDTGELFF. The CDR3, as DNA: TGCGCCAGCAGGGCCCAGGGCGACACCGGGGAGCTGTTTTTT.

The chain joins TRBV5-1 to TRBJ2-3; 7 positions match TRBD2. The CDR3 is 16 amino acids. Germline-derived CDR1 and CDR2 are SGHRS and YFSETQ. J was trimmed by 2 bases and V by 0 bases; bases with no gene match: 6. Here the CDR3 reads CASSLVLAGDTDTQYF. CDR3 DNA: TGCGCCAGCAGCTTGGTATTAGCGGGCGACACAGATACGCAGTATTTT.

The chain couples TRBV27 to TRBJ1-1; D might be TRBD1 (5 bases). The CDR3 contains 16 residues. CDR1 is MNHEY and CDR2 is SMNVEV in the germline V gene (reference sequence). The V end lost 3 bases, the J end lost 0 bases, and 14 bases lay between the germline ends. The CDR3 DNA is TGTGCCAGCAGTTTCTCGGCAGGGACTATGAACACTGAAGCTTTCTTT. Translated, it gives CASSFSAGTMNTEAFF.

The chain recombines TRBV7-9 with TRBJ2-1, with TRBD2 as a possible D gene (6 bases). Germline V gene sequence: CDR1 SEHNR, CDR2 FQNEAQ (reference sequence). V was shortened by 6 bases and J by 7 bases, with 16 bases between the two germline ends. There are 14 residues in the CDR3. CDR3 protein: CASSPAAGGNEQFF. CDR3 DNA: TGTGCCAGCAGTCCCGCAGCGGGTGGTAATGAGCAGTTCTTC.

The chain employs TRBV5-4 and TRBJ1-2, with D maybe TRBD1 (6 bases). CDR3 size: 14 residues. Germline loops: CDR1 SGHNT, CDR2 YYREEE (reference sequence). The ends were cut back, 0 bases at V and 4 bases at J, with 10 bases in the middle. CDR3 in amino acids: CASSLDRASYGYTF. The CDR3 DNA is TGTGCCAGCAGCTTGGACAGGGCGTCCTATGGCTACACCTTC.

The chain couples TRBV7-9 to TRBJ1-5; the match to TRBD1 covers 8 bases. Germline V gene data show CDR1 as SEHNR and CDR2 as FQNEAQ (reference sequence). CDR3 size: 16 residues. Unmatched junction bases numbered 6, after V lost 3 bases and J lost 2 bases. In nucleotides, the CDR3 is TGTGCCAGCAGCTTTTCCATGGGACAGGGCAATCAGCCCCAGCATTTT. Translated, it gives CASSFSMGQGNQPQHF.

The chain is built from TRBV7-9 and TRBJ2-5, with 7 bases identical to TRBD1. The J segment lost 4 bases and the V segment lost 0 bases, leaving 2 bases of the junction unmatched. The germline CDR1 and CDR2 sequences are SEHNR and FQNEAQ (reference sequence). The CDR3 is made up of 14 amino acids. CDR3 amino acids: CASSLAQGRETQYF. In DNA form, the CDR3 reads TGTGCCAGCAGCTTAGCACAGGGGCGAGAGACCCAGTACTTC.

This clone was counted once. The chain links TRBV5-5 to TRBJ2-3; either TRBD1 or TRBD2 may fit D (5 bases each). CDR3 length equals 15 residues. V shed 4 bases and J shed 0 bases, with 12 bases lying between them. From germline, CDR1 is SGHKS and CDR2 YYEKEE (reference sequence). Here the CDR3 DNA reads TGTGCCAGCAGCCCGTCCGGGACGAGCACAGATACGCAGTATTTT. Amino acids: CASSPSGTSTDTQYF.

This clone was detected once. The chain is built from TRBV5-6 and TRBJ2-5, with a tentative D call TRBD1 (5 bases). V was cut by 6 bases and J by 0 bases, with 15 bases left in between. The length of the CDR3 is 15 residues. Germline CDR1 is SGHDT and CDR2 is YYEEEE. The CDR3 DNA reads TGTGCCAGCACCAAGGGGCTGCGGAACCAAGAGACCCAGTACTTC. It yields the protein CASTKGLRNQETQYF. Full variable domain (rest looked up from reference TRBV5-6 and TRBJ2-5): DAGVTQSPTHLIKTRGQQVTLRCSPKSGHDTVSWYQQALGQGPQFIFQYYEEEERQRGNFPDRFSGHQFPNYSSELNVNALLLGDSALYLCASTKGLRNQETQYFGPGTRLLVL.

The rearrangement links TRBV6-1 to TRBJ2-5; 7 bases are shared with TRBD1. The CDR3 length is 16 residues. The V gene end was trimmed by 0 bases and the J gene end by 5 bases; junction bases not matched to a gene: 9. CDR1 and CDR2 from the germline V gene are MNHNS and SASEGT. This chain's CDR3 is CASSEALRGLRETQYF. CDR3 bases: TGTGCCAGCAGTGAAGCGCTTAGGGGGCTTAGGGAGACCCAGTACTTC.

The rearrangement links TRBV7-8 to TRBJ2-2, with 12 bases that match TRBD2. There are 18 residues in the CDR3. Looked up from germline, CDR1 is SGHVS and CDR2 is FQNEAQ. V gave up 5 bases and J gave up 4 bases; unmatched junction bases: 11. CDR3 sequence reads: CASSLRTSGMGGTGELFF. In DNA form, the CDR3 reads TGTGCCAGCAGCCTCCGGACTAGCGGGATGGGGGGCACCGGGGAGCTGTTTTTT.

The chain's CDR3 is CASTGGNTGELFF. The CDR3 DNA follows: TGTGCCAGTACCGGAGGGAACACCGGGGAGCTGTTTTTT. This rearrangement joins TRBV19 to TRBJ2-2; D possibly corresponds to TRBD2 (5 bases). In germline, CDR1 is LNHDA, CDR2 SQIVND (reference sequence). The CDR3 is made up of 13 amino acids. Trimming cost V 7 bases and J 1 base, with 7 bases left between them.

The chain links TRBV27 to TRBJ2-3; D uncertain. The ends were cut back, 0 bases at V and 1 base at J, with 5 bases in the middle. Germline V gene data show CDR1 as MNHEY and CDR2 as SMNVEV (reference sequence). The CDR3 is 14 residues long. The CDR3 sequence: CASSLSWGTDTQYF. CDR3 in DNA: TGTGCCAGCAGTTTATCTTGGGGCACAGATACGCAGTATTTT.

This clone was recorded once. The V gene is TRBV7-2, the J gene TRBJ2-5; no clear D gene. Per germline, CDR1 SGHTA and CDR2 FQGNSA. The CDR3 extends over 13 amino acids. Deletions cut 1 base from V and 4 bases from J, with 7 bases between. The CDR3 loop reads CASSLVWGETQYF. The CDR3 nucleotides are TGTGCCAGCAGCTTAGTTTGGGGAGAGACCCAGTACTTC.

This chain connects TRBV6-5 to TRBJ2-3; 10 bases fit TRBD2. Germline V gene data show CDR1 as MNHEY and CDR2 as SVGAGI. V was pared by 6 bases and J by 1 base, with 4 bases of the junction left unmatched. The CDR3 spans 15 residues. CDR3 amino acids: CASRTGTSGTDTQYF. In DNA form, the CDR3 reads TGTGCCAGCAGGACCGGGACTAGCGGCACAGATACGCAGTATTTT.

This clone was seen once. The chain recombines TRBV28 with TRBJ2-7, with D possibly matching TRBD2 (5 bases). The CDR3 has 14 amino acids. Trimming left V 7 bases short and J 0 bases short, with 13 bases between. Germline V gene data show CDR1 as MDHEN and CDR2 as SYDVKM. The CDR3 region is CASTKPGSSYEQYF. The CDR3 DNA sequence: TGTGCCAGCACCAAACCGGGGAGCTCCTACGAGCAGTACTTC.

The chain joins TRBV4-1 to TRBJ1-1; 8 nucleotides align to TRBD1. Germline CDR1 MGHRA, CDR2 YSYEKL. This CDR3 is 16 amino acids long. V lost 0 bases to trimming and J lost 5 bases; unmatched junction nucleotides: 8. The CDR3 DNA reads as TGCGCCAGCAGCCAAGACCTAGGACAGGGTAGTACTGAAGCTTTCTTT. It codes for CASSQDLGQGSTEAFF.

This rearrangement joins TRBV11-2 to TRBJ1-6, with D possibly TRBD1 on 6 matching bases. The V and J ends lost 5 bases and 9 bases respectively, with 17 bases between them. The germline CDR1 and CDR2 sequences are SGHAT and FQNNGV. The CDR3 is 15 residues long. CDR3 sequence (DNA): TGTGCCAGCAGCCTGAGTGGGACATTACTTTCACCCCTCCACTTT. Protein sequence: CASSLSGTLLSPLHF.

This clone came up once. This chain uses TRBV19 with TRBJ2-7, with TRBD2 matching over 11 bases. Germline CDR1 LNHDA, CDR2 SQIVND (reference sequence). The CDR3 consists of 15 residues. The J segment lost 5 bases and the V segment lost 6 bases, leaving 9 bases of the junction unmatched. This CDR3 is CASRFVAGGPNEQYF. DNA for the CDR3: TGTGCCAGTAGGTTCGTAGCGGGGGGGCCGAACGAGCAGTACTTC.

The count of this clone is one. The chain carries TRBV6-6 and TRBJ1-1, with 7 bases aligning to TRBD1. The CDR3 loop spans 15 amino acids. With V trimmed by 6 bases and J by 4 bases, 11 bases remained unmatched. Germline CDR1 is MNHNY and CDR2 is SVGAGI (reference sequence). The CDR3 bases are TGTGCCAGCAGGCTAGACAGGGACGGACGCACTGAAGCTTTCTTT. It yields the protein CASRLDRDGRTEAFF.

The chain combines TRBV5-7 with TRBJ2-1, with 12 nucleotides matching TRBD2. TRBV5-7 is classed as an ORF, of uncertain function. The CDR3 extends over 16 amino acids. V lost 3 bases, J lost 9 bases, and 10 bases stayed unmatched. CDR3 nucleotide sequence: TGTGCCAGCAGCTCCCCCCTAGCGGGAGGGACGGTTGAGCAGTTCTTC. It yields the protein CASSSPLAGGTVEQFF.